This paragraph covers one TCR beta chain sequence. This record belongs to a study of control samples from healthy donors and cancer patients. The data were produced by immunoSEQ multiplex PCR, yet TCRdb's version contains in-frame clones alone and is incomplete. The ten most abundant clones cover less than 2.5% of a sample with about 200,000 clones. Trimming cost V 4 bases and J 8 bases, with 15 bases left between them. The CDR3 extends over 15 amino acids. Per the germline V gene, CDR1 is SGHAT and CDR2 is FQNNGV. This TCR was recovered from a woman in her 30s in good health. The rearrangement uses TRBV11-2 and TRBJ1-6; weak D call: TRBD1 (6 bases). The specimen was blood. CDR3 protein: CASSSGERAYSPLHF. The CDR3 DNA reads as TGTGCCAGCAGCTCAGGGGAGCGTGCCTATTCACCCCTCCACTTT.